The next 3 T cell receptor beta chains were all read from a single sample in a study of blood T cell repertoires in COVID-19. Profiled with immunoSEQ multiplex PCR; TCRdb holds only in-frame clones, not every one. The profile shows about 270,000 clones, 75% to 95% of them singletons. The sample comprised peripheral blood. The receptors come from a person aged 18 to 35 with COVID-19, enrolled during active disease.

The CDR3 DNA is TGTGCCAGCAGCCCAACTCGGGACAGGCACGGAAAACTGTTTTTT. This translates into CASSPTRDRHGKLFF. The genes are TRBV11-2 and TRBJ1-4; 8 bases fit TRBD1. Germline V gene lookup returns CDR1 SGHAT and CDR2 FQNNGV. Germline trimming cut 5 bases from V and 10 bases from J; bases unmatched to any gene: 12. This CDR3 contains 15 residues.

The chain has TRBV6-5 and TRBJ1-3; a possible D gene is TRBD1 (5 bases). Germline CDR1 reads MNHEY; CDR2 reads SVGAGI. V shed 0 bases and J shed 3 bases, with 12 bases lying between them. The CDR3 is made up of 16 amino acids. CDR3 region: CASSYSLAGRGNTIYF. CDR3 in DNA: TGTGCCAGCAGTTACTCTCTGGCGGGACGTGGAAACACCATATATTTT.

The chain links TRBV18 to TRBJ1-3; unclear D gene. The CDR3 is 18 residues long. The V and J ends lost 3 bases and 3 bases respectively, with 21 bases between them. Germline assignment: CDR1 KGHSH and CDR2 LQKENI. The CDR3 reads CASSPDPGSIGDGNTIYF. The CDR3 DNA is TGTGCCAGCTCACCGGACCCTGGGAGTATCGGAGATGGAAACACCATATATTTT.